This T cell receptor beta chain was profiled in a study of T-cell reconstitution after alpha-beta-depleted transplantation in children. This clonotype was seen many times. As it was prepared, the TCRbeta library received unique molecular identifiers. Each CDR3 protein gets one entry after TCRdb re-called the PCR reads with MiXCR. The sample carries under 300,000 distinct CDR3 sequences, more than 9% recorded once. The V segment lost 6 bases and the J segment 2 bases; nucleotides outside the gene matches: 7. This CDR3 spans 13 amino acids. CDR1 and CDR2 (germline): GTSNPN, SVGIG (reference sequence). The chain links TRBV30 to TRBJ2-7; TRBD1 aligns across 7 bases. Sequencing used peripheral blood, obtained 180 days after TCRalphabeta/CD19-depleted stem cell transplant. The sequence came from a male patient under 10 years old who had a stem cell transplant for chronic granulomatous disease, so the T cells may come from the graft donor. The CDR3 DNA is TGTGCCTGTGGAGACAGGGTACCCTACGAGCAGTACTTC. Its protein product is CACGDRVPYEQYF.